A single sample is the source of the 25 T cell receptor beta chains below, sequenced in a study of T cell repertoires in cytomegalovirus infection. These receptors are not linked to any known antigen. TCRdb re-called the reads with MiXCR, one entry per CDR3 protein. The repertoire holds fewer than 350,000 distinct CDR3 sequences, with around 29% as singletons. Source: cultured PBMCs, taken from culture after CMV antigen stimulation. The origin of the receptors is a human donor in good health (CMV status not recorded). Some clones in this sample may be carry-over from other donors' samples.

The chain carries TRBV27 and TRBJ2-5; TRBD2 matches 8 bases. The CDR3 has 15 residues. With 6 bases clipped from V and 5 bases from J, the junction kept 11 bases outside the gene matches. Germline-derived CDR1 and CDR2 are MNHEY and SMNVEV (reference sequence). CDR3 protein: CASSPSRGRKETQYF. CDR3 coding DNA: TGTGCCAGCAGCCCCTCGCGCGGGAGGAAGGAGACCCAGTACTTC.

This clonotype turned up a few times. The chain joins TRBV28 to TRBJ2-7; perhaps TRBD1 as D (6 bases). Germline CDR1 reads MDHEN; CDR2 reads SYDVKM. V was trimmed by 5 bases and J by 0 bases, leaving 11 bases between them. This CDR3 has 14 amino acids. This CDR3 is CASSRQAPSYEQYF. CDR3 sequence (DNA): TGTGCCAGCAGTCGACAGGCCCCCTCCTACGAGCAGTACTTC.

This clonotype was counted many times. The V and J genes are TRBV7-2 and TRBJ1-1; unclear D gene. The germline V gene encodes CDR1 SGHTA and CDR2 FQGNSA. With 0 bases removed from V and 1 base from J, the gap between germline ends came to 21 bases. This CDR3 region has 19 residues. CDR3 coding DNA: TGTGCCAGCAGCTTAGCGCCAGCGATCGTACCTATCGGGAACACTGAAGCTTTCTTT. Residues: CASSLAPAIVPIGNTEAFF.

This clonotype was seen only a few times. The chain couples TRBV4-1 to TRBJ2-7; TRBD2 matches at 8 bases. V dropped 3 bases and J dropped 3; count of bases not matched to a gene: 10. Germline CDR1 is MGHRA and CDR2 is YSYEKL. The CDR3 covers 16 residues. This chain's CDR3 is CASSHLSGTSYYEQYF. The CDR3 DNA is TGCGCCAGCAGCCACCTTAGCGGGACATCCTACTACGAGCAGTACTTC.

This clonotype was observed many times. The chain couples TRBV29-1 to TRBJ2-1; the D is unclear. V was trimmed by 7 bases and J by 3 bases, leaving 13 bases between them. The germline gives CDR1 SQVTM, CDR2 ANQGSEA. CDR3 length: 13 amino acids. This CDR3 reads CSEGAPGYNEQFF. CDR3 sequence (DNA): TGCAGCGAAGGAGCCCCAGGCTACAATGAGCAGTTCTTC.

The V gene is TRBV5-1, the J gene TRBJ1-2, with D perhaps TRBD1 (5 bases). With 0 bases removed from V and 3 bases from J, the gap between germline ends came to 12 bases. Germline V CDR1 and CDR2: SGHRS, YFSETQ. The CDR3 is 15 residues long. The CDR3 nucleotides read TGCGCCAGCAGCTTGGACCCGGGGGGGGACTATGGCTACACCTTC. Its protein product is CASSLDPGGDYGYTF. Full variable domain (missing parts from reference TRBV5-1 and TRBJ1-2): KAGVTQTPRYLIKTRGQQVTLSCSPISGHRSVSWYQQTPGQGLQFLFEYFSETQRNKGNFPGRFSGRQFSNSRSEMNVSTLELGDSALYLCASSLDPGGDYGYTFGSGTRLTVV.

This clonotype has a handful of counts. This chain links TRBV12-3 or TRBV12-4 with TRBJ1-6; D gene ambiguous. The CDR3 runs 15 residues. Deletions cut 7 bases from V and 0 bases from J, with 10 bases between. Here the CDR3 reads CASTSTSSYNSPLHF. CDR3 coding DNA: TGTGCCAGCACCTCAACAAGCTCCTATAATTCACCCCTCCACTTT.

This chain connects TRBV7-3 to TRBJ2-1; TRBD2 aligns across 8 bases. The CDR3 has 16 residues. Germline assignment: CDR1 SGHTA and CDR2 FQGTGA. V was clipped by 6 bases and J by 2 bases; unmatched bases: 9. DNA of the CDR3: TGTGCCAGCAGTCCTACCCAACTAGCGGCCTACAATGAGCAGTTCTTC. Its translation is CASSPTQLAAYNEQFF.

The chain carries TRBV7-3 and TRBJ2-3; 13 nucleotides align to TRBD2. The CDR3 runs 15 residues. The junction had 3 bases not matched to a gene; V was cut back by 4 bases and J by 5 bases. In germline, CDR1 is SGHTA, CDR2 FQGTGA. The CDR3 here is CASSSRLAGGDTQYF. The CDR3 DNA reads as TGTGCCAGCAGCTCTCGACTAGCGGGGGGAGATACGCAGTATTTT.

In its sample, this clonotype was seen a few times. V and J are TRBV7-9 and TRBJ2-1, with 10 positions matching TRBD2. The CDR3 consists of 17 residues. Per the germline V gene, CDR1 is SEHNR and CDR2 is FQNEAQ (reference sequence). The V gene end was trimmed by 5 bases and the J gene end by 0 bases; junction bases not matched to a gene: 7. The CDR3 region is CASSLPGLAPSYNEQFF. Written as DNA, the CDR3 is TGTGCCAGCAGCCTGCCGGGACTAGCGCCCTCCTACAATGAGCAGTTCTTC.

The gene calls are TRBV12-3 or TRBV12-4 and TRBJ2-2, with 7 bases matching TRBD1. The CDR3 is 15 residues long. J lost 3 bases, V lost 4 bases, and 5 bases had no gene match. CDR3 loop: CASSSGQADTGELFF. The CDR3 nucleotides are TGTGCCAGCAGTTCCGGACAGGCGGACACCGGGGAGCTGTTTTTT.

This chain uses TRBV12-3 or TRBV12-4 with TRBJ2-1, with D possibly TRBD2 on 5 matching bases. Trimming removed 10 bases at V and 12 bases at J, with 16 bases between. The CDR3 sequence is 11 residues long. The CDR3 loop reads CAIPVGGRQFF. The CDR3 DNA reads as TGTGCCATCCCGGTCGGAGGAAGGCAGTTCTTC.

This clonotype was seen just once. The chain uses TRBV3-1 and TRBJ1-1; perhaps TRBD1 as D (5 bases). CDR1 is LGHDT, CDR2 YNNKEL, per germline (reference sequence). The CDR3 extends over 15 amino acids. V was pared by 1 base and J by 2 bases, with 11 bases between. DNA for the CDR3: TGTGCCAGCAGCCAAGGCTCGGGGGGTAACACTGAAGCTTTCTTT. Its protein is CASSQGSGGNTEAFF.

The rearrangement links TRBV12-3 or TRBV12-4 to TRBJ2-7; D unresolved. Trimming cost V 9 bases and J 0 bases, with 9 bases left between them. The CDR3 extends over 12 amino acids. For the CDR3, the DNA is TGTGCCAGAGGCCCAGACTCCTACGAGCAGTACTTC. Protein product: CARGPDSYEQYF.

This clonotype occurred a few times. The chain has TRBV19 and TRBJ1-4, with no clear D. The CDR3 runs to 15 residues. V shed 3 bases and J shed 4 bases, with 12 bases lying between them. Germline assignment: CDR1 LNHDA and CDR2 SQIVND (reference sequence). CDR3 nucleotide sequence: TGTGCCAGTAGTATTTCTCCCAGGAGTAATGAAAAACTGTTTTTT. This codes for CASSISPRSNEKLFF. The entire variable domain, with the rest obtained from reference TRBV19 and TRBJ1-4, is as follows: DGGITQSPKYLFRKEGQNVTLSCEQNLNHDAMYWYRQDPGQGLRLIYYSQIVNDFQKGDIAEGYSVSREKKESFPLTVTSAQKNPTAFYLCASSISPRSNEKLFFGSGTQLSVL.

The V gene is TRBV28, the J gene TRBJ2-1; D is uncertain. The CDR3 runs to 12 residues. In germline, CDR1 is MDHEN, CDR2 SYDVKM. The germline V and J ends were trimmed by 11 bases and 6 bases, with 14 bases remaining between them. CDR3 protein: CAGARIPNEQFF. The CDR3 DNA reads TGTGCCGGTGCACGCATACCCAATGAGCAGTTCTTC.

A few counts support this clonotype. V and J are TRBV4-2 and TRBJ2-7, with D maybe TRBD2 (7 bases). V was shortened by 0 bases and J by 2 bases, with 17 bases between the two germline ends. The CDR3 is made up of 17 amino acids. CDR1 is LGHNA and CDR2 is YNFKEQ in the germline V gene. DNA for the CDR3: TGTGCCAGCAGCCAAGATCGGGGGCGGGGGACGCCCTACGAGCAGTACTTC. Encoded protein: CASSQDRGRGTPYEQYF.

The chain links TRBV5-6 to TRBJ1-2; tentatively, D is TRBD1 (5 bases). The CDR3 length is 15 residues. Germline V CDR1 and CDR2: SGHDT, YYEEEE. The V gene lost 2 bases and the J gene lost 4 bases, with 15 bases spanning the gap. CDR3 in amino acids: CASSLRLEGPYGYTF. DNA for the CDR3: TGTGCCAGCAGCTTACGGCTGGAGGGACCCTATGGCTACACCTTC.

There are a few counts of this clonotype. This chain uses TRBV29-1 with TRBJ1-2, with D uncertain. Germline V gene sequence: CDR1 SQVTM, CDR2 ANQGSEA. This CDR3 spans 11 amino acids. V was clipped by 2 bases and J by 5 bases, with 6 bases between them. In DNA form, the CDR3 reads TGCAGCGTTGAAAACAGATATGGCTACACCTTC. It specifies CSVENRYGYTF.

The chain employs TRBV6-1 and TRBJ2-5; unclear D gene. The germline CDR1 and CDR2 sequences are MNHNS and SASEGT. Between the trimmed V and J ends, which lost 7 bases and 2 bases, there was a span of 11 bases. CDR3 length: 13 residues. CDR3 coding DNA: TGTGCCAGCATCTTCAACAGACAAGAGACCCAGTACTTC. Translating gives CASIFNRQETQYF.

The rearrangement links TRBV7-8 to TRBJ2-2; 8 bases agree with TRBD2. Germline V lookup: CDR1 SGHVS, CDR2 FQNEAQ. The junction had 4 bases not matched to a gene; V was cut back by 8 bases and J by 2 bases. This CDR3 contains 14 residues. The DNA for the CDR3 is TGTGCCAGCGAGCGGGAGTACAACACCGGGGAGCTGTTTTTT. Translation: CASEREYNTGELFF.

The chain joins TRBV7-4 to TRBJ1-6; TRBD1 agrees at 7 bases. Losses at the gene ends were 6 bases for V and 6 bases for J; bases not matched to a gene: 8. The CDR3 runs to 15 residues. CDR1 and CDR2 (germline): SGHVT, SQSDAQ. CDR3 coding DNA: TGTGCCAGCAGTTCCCGGGACAGCCTTAATTCACCCCTCCACTTT. This codes for CASSSRDSLNSPLHF.

The V gene is TRBV11-2, the J gene TRBJ2-7; 8 nucleotides align to TRBD2. The ends lost 4 bases at V and 2 bases at J; junction bases unmatched: 4. Germline V CDR1 and CDR2: SGHAT, FQNNGV. This CDR3 region has 14 residues. The CDR3 sequence is CASSSGLDPYEQYF. CDR3 sequence (DNA): TGTGCCAGCAGCTCGGGACTAGATCCCTACGAGCAGTACTTC.

The CDR3 sequence: CASSSPFRPQQYGYTF. The CDR3 region has the DNA TGTGCCAGCAGTTCACCCTTCCGTCCCCAACAATATGGCTACACCTTC. The genes are TRBV28 and TRBJ1-2; D is ambiguous. Trimming took 4 bases from V and 5 from J, leaving 20 bases between them. Germline CDR1 reads MDHEN; CDR2 reads SYDVKM. The CDR3 extends over 16 amino acids.

This clonotype was seen a handful of times. The genes are TRBV12-3 or TRBV12-4 and TRBJ2-7; unclear D gene. V was shortened by 1 base and J by 7 bases, with 14 bases between the two germline ends. CDR3 length: 14 residues. This CDR3 reads CASSLGLPYGEQYF. CDR3 nucleotide sequence: TGTGCCAGCAGTTTAGGCTTACCCTATGGGGAGCAGTACTTC.